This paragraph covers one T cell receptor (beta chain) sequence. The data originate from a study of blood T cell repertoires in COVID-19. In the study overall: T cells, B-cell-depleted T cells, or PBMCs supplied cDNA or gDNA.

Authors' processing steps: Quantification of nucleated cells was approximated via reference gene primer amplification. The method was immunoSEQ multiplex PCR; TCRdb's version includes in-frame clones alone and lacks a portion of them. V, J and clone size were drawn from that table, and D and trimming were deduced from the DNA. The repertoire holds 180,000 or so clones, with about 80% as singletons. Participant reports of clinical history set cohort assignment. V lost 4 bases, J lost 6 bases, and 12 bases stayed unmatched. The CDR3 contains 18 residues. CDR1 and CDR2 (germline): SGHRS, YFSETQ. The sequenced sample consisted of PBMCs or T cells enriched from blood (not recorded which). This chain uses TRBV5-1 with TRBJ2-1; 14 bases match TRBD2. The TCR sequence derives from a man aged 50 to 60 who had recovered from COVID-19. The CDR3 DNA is TGCGCCAGCAGCGAGGGACTAGCGGGGGAGATAGTGGGCAATGAGCAGTTCTTC. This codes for CASSEGLAGEIVGNEQFF.